Listed below are T cell receptor beta chains from one sample, sequenced in a study of prognosis after radiotherapy for stage I lung cancer. TCRdb reanalysed the multiplex PCR reads using MiXCR and keeps one entry per CDR3 protein. The data contain 20,000 to 30,000 distinct CDR3 sequences, roughly 40% of them seen just once; the ten biggest clones take up 20% to 25%. This specimen was PBMCs, taken before or after stereotactic body radiation therapy (not recorded which). All receptors come from a donor over 45 with non-small cell lung cancer. Both conserved end residues are part of each CDR3. D genes are given only for firm matches. The listing skips clone size in some rows; elsewhere it reads once, few, many or a size class.

DNA: TGTGCCAGCAGTTTAGCGGGGGTCCCCCCCTACGAGCAGTACTTC; CDR3: CASSLAGVPPYEQYF; D: TRBD2; J: TRBJ2-7; V: TRBV28; size: -
DNA: TGTGCCATCAGTGTGTTCTTCCTTCGGGAGGGGGCCAACGTCCTGACTTTC; CDR3: CAISVFFLREGANVLTF; D: -; J: TRBJ2-6; V: TRBV10-3; size: -
DNA: TGTGCCAGCAGCCCAGGGACAGGGGGCTATGGCTACACCTTC; CDR3: CASSPGTGGYGYTF; D: TRBD1; J: TRBJ1-2; V: TRBV7-9; size: -
DNA: TGTGCCAGCAGTTTAGCGGCAGGTGGCACTTCACCCATCCACTTT; CDR3: CASSLAAGGTSPIHF; D: -; J: TRBJ1-6; V: TRBV12-3/TRBV12-4; size: -
DNA: TGTGCCGGCCCCAGGGGAGGGACCACCGGGGAGCTGTTTTTT; CDR3: CAGPRGGTTGELFF; D: -; J: TRBJ2-2; V: TRBV7-9; size: few
DNA: TGTGCCATCCGAAGCGGGAGTACAGATACGCAGTATTTT; CDR3: CAIRSGSTDTQYF; D: TRBD2; J: TRBJ2-3; V: TRBV12-3/TRBV12-4; size: medium-sized
DNA: TGTGCCAGCAGTCTCCCGGGACAGAGCTACGAGCAGTACTTC; CDR3: CASSLPGQSYEQYF; D: TRBD1; J: TRBJ2-7; V: TRBV6-1; size: many
DNA: TGTGCCTGGAGTTTCGGGCGGCGTGGCTACACCTTC; CDR3: CAWSFGRRGYTF; D: -; J: TRBJ1-2; V: TRBV30; size: few
DNA: TGTGTCAGCAGTGAATTCGCGGTCGGTGACATGGCCTATGGCTACACCTTC; CDR3: CVSSEFAVGDMAYGYTF; D: -; J: TRBJ1-2; V: TRBV6-1; size: -
DNA: TGTGCCACCAGTTCAACCGGGATCTGGGGCACCGGGGAGCTGTTTTTT; CDR3: CATSSTGIWGTGELFF; D: -; J: TRBJ2-2; V: TRBV24-1; size: few
DNA: TGTGCCAGCAGCCGCGGGAGGGGCGATTACAATGAGCAGTTCTTC; CDR3: CASSRGRGDYNEQFF; D: TRBD2; J: TRBJ2-1; V: TRBV11-3; size: many
DNA: TGTGCCAGCAGCCCCGGACTAGCTCTCTACAATGAGCAGTTCTTC; CDR3: CASSPGLALYNEQFF; D: TRBD2; J: TRBJ2-1; V: TRBV27; size: -
DNA: TGCAGTGCTAGAGATTGGGGGGCTGCAAACGAGCAGTACTTC; CDR3: CSARDWGAANEQYF; D: -; J: TRBJ2-7; V: TRBV20-1; size: -
DNA: TGTGCCAGTAGTATGGGGACTAGCCTTTCCCCATATTTT; CDR3: CASSMGTSLSPYF; D: TRBD2; J: TRBJ2-3; V: TRBV19; size: -